This T cell receptor (beta chain) was profiled in a study of blood T cell repertoires in COVID-19. Across the study: Researchers got acute and convalescent COVID-19 samples from the United States, Italy and Spain. In each case, the material was cDNA or gDNA derived from T cells, B-cell-depleted T cells, or PBMCs.

Only in-frame clones appear in the TCRdb table, and some are missing; sequencing was by immunoSEQ multiplex PCR. The repertoire includes 200,000 or so clones, 65% to 85% of them detected once, and about 7.7% sits in the top ten. Participants, about 18 to 95 years old, spanned about two dozen US areas. Cohort placement rested on clinical history that participants reported themselves. The germline V gene encodes CDR1 MDHEN and CDR2 SYDVKM. This CDR3 is 14 amino acids long. The V segment lost 3 bases and the J segment 3 bases; nucleotides outside the gene matches: 4. Sequencing input: PBMCs or T cells enriched from blood (not recorded which). The gene calls are TRBV28 and TRBJ1-1, with 7 bases matching TRBD1. The clonotype originates from a woman between 35 and 50 years old with acute COVID-19. The CDR3 bases are TGTGCCAGCAGTTTTGAGGGGGCGTACACTGAAGCTTTCTTT. It yields the protein CASSFEGAYTEAFF. The full variable domain, in which reference TRBV28 and TRBJ1-1 provide the parts outside the CDR3, is DVKVTQSSRYLVKRTGEKVFLECVQDMDHENMFWYRQDPGLGLRLIYFSYDVKMKEKGDIPEGYSVSREKKERFSLILESASTNQTSMYLCASSFEGAYTEAFFGQGTRLTVV.